The T cell receptor (beta chain) described here comes from a study of T cell responses to AZD1222 COVID-19 vaccine. The CDR3 extends over 8 amino acids. The germline V gene encodes CDR1 SSHAT and CDR2 FNYEAQ (reference sequence). Study-wide results and limits: White British donors predominated, females outnumbered males, and clonal diversity was possibly underestimated. Just five to seven people given AZD1222 tested seropositive at baseline.

Concerning this clone itself: What it binds is not known.

TCRdb keeps only in-frame clones here, not all; method: immunoSEQ multiplex PCR. Of about 190,000 clones listed, 80% to 90% are singletons. The starting material was peripheral blood, obtained on day 0 of MenACWY control vaccination. The V call is TRBV7-7, the J call TRBJ1-5; D ambiguous. This sequence originates from an adult in good health. DNA of the CDR3: TGTGCAGACTCAGCCCAGCATTTT. Its translation: CADSAQHF.